These 26 T cell receptor beta chains originate from one sample sequenced in a study of shared clonotypes between healthy human individuals. Libraries were prepared by immunoSEQ multiplex PCR; TCRdb keeps only in-frame clonotypes and omits some of them. The sample records a few hundred thousand clones, roughly four fifths being singletons. The sequenced sample consisted of PBMCs. These receptors were collected from a woman aged 40 to 50 in good health. Some clones in this sample may be carry-over from other donors' samples.

On this clone: Other nucleotide sequences from this sample produce the same CDR3. This chain joins TRBV19 and TRBJ2-7, with 12 bases identical to TRBD2. The V segment lost 4 bases and the J segment 6 bases; nucleotides outside the gene matches: 7. Germline CDR1 reads LNHDA; CDR2 reads SQIVND (reference sequence). This CDR3 spans 15 amino acids. CDR3 sequence: CASSTPGLAGGEQYF. CDR3 nucleotides: TGTGCCAGTAGTACCCCGGGACTAGCGGGCGGCGAGCAGTACTTC.

The chain links TRBV28 to TRBJ1-4, with a weak D call TRBD1 (5 bases). Germline CDR1 is MDHEN and CDR2 is SYDVKM. Trimming took off 7 bases at V and 8 bases at J, with 20 bases between the two ends. The CDR3 consists of 15 residues. CDR3 coding DNA: TGTGCCAGCAACCCGACACTGGGGGGAAGAGAAAAACTGTTTTTT. Residues: CASNPTLGGREKLFF.

The rearrangement links TRBV9 to TRBJ2-5; D remains ambiguous. Between the trimmed V and J ends, which lost 0 bases and 4 bases, there was a span of 13 bases. Germline loops: CDR1 SGDLS, CDR2 YYNGEE. The CDR3 loop spans 15 amino acids. The CDR3 region is CASSVDPGRVETQYF. As DNA, the CDR3 is TGTGCCAGCAGCGTAGATCCCGGTAGGGTAGAGACCCAGTACTTC.

The chain carries TRBV6-6 and TRBJ2-7, with 8 bases identical to TRBD2. Germline lookup yields CDR1 MNHNY and CDR2 SVGAGI (reference sequence). V gave up 4 bases and J gave up 1 base; unmatched junction bases: 3. There are 14 residues in the CDR3. The CDR3 protein is CASSFGGGSYEQYF. The DNA for the CDR3 is TGTGCCAGCAGTTTCGGCGGGGGGTCCTACGAGCAGTACTTC.

The gene calls are TRBV29-1 and TRBJ2-1, with 12 bases lining up with TRBD1. CDR3 size: 14 residues. The germline V gene has CDR1 SQVTM and CDR2 ANQGSEA. The CDR3: CIAVPGQGAGEQFF. The CDR3 DNA reads TGCATCGCCGTCCCGGGACAGGGGGCGGGTGAGCAGTTCTTC.

On this clone itself: This likely came from a read error, as a far larger clone is one base away. V usage is TRBV7-8 and J usage is TRBJ2-5; TRBD2 agrees at 9 bases. The germline gives CDR1 SGHVS, CDR2 FQNEAQ. V lost 4 bases, J lost 13 bases, and 16 bases stayed unmatched. The CDR3 runs 15 residues. Here the CDR3 reads CASSSRLAATYEPYF. The DNA for the CDR3 is TGTGCCAGCAGCTCACGACTAGCGGCTACCTACGAGCCGTACTTC.

Regarding this clone: This sequence is one base from a far larger clone and is likely a read error. Distinct nucleotide sequences in the sample also encode this CDR3. The chain uses TRBV6-5 and TRBJ2-3; 8 bases map to TRBD1. After removal of 0 bases from V and 10 bases from J, the junction contained 6 bases not matched to a gene. CDR3 size: 14 residues. Per germline, CDR1 MNHEY and CDR2 SVGAGI. In DNA, the CDR3 is TGTGCCAGCAGTTACTCAGGACAGGGAGACGCGCAGTATTTT. This encodes CASSYSGQGDAQYF.

V is TRBV4-3 and J is TRBJ2-2, with 7 bases that match TRBD2. There are 15 residues in the CDR3. V lost 4 bases, J lost 3 bases, and 5 bases stayed unmatched. Germline V CDR1 and CDR2: LGHNA, YSLEER. This CDR3 reads CASSRGGRDTGELFF. The DNA for the CDR3 is TGCGCCAGCAGCCGGGGGGGTAGGGACACCGGGGAGCTGTTTTTT.

The rearrangement joins TRBV1 to TRBJ1-4; the table's D call, TRBD1, was not checked against the DNA. TRBV1 is tagged as a pseudogene. The CDR3 spans 19 residues. CDR3 region: CTSSQEGGTPQENFEKLFF. CDR3 DNA sequence: TGCACCAGCAGCCAAGAGGGTGGGACACCGCAAGAAAATTTTGAAAAACTGTTTTTT.

In regard to this clone: This specimen includes other DNA sequences encoding the same CDR3. The chain recombines TRBV4-2 with TRBJ2-7, with 9 positions matching TRBD2. Trimming took 0 bases from V and 2 from J; bases not matched to a gene: 8. Germline CDR1 and CDR2: LGHNA and YNFKEQ. The CDR3 length is 17 residues. The chain's CDR3 is CASSQDRVAGGPYEQYF. The CDR3 DNA is TGTGCCAGCAGCCAAGATAGGGTTGCGGGAGGGCCCTACGAGCAGTACTTC.

This rearrangement joins TRBV18 to TRBJ2-7; D gene ambiguous. Germline V gene data show CDR1 as KGHSH and CDR2 as LQKENI. The CDR3 runs 17 residues. V lost 2 bases and J 4 bases, leaving 21 bases between the germline ends. CDR3 DNA: TGTGCCAGCTCACCAGGTATTCTGGGCCCGGAACCGTACGAGCAGTACTTC. Its translation is CASSPGILGPEPYEQYF.

The chain uses TRBV7-9 and TRBJ2-7, with D perhaps matching TRBD1 (6 bases). The CDR3 has 14 amino acids. Germline V gives CDR1 SEHNR, CDR2 FQNEAQ (reference sequence). Trimming took off 10 bases at V and 0 bases at J, with 16 bases between the two ends. CDR3: CATLGDMSSYEQYF. CDR3 nucleotides: TGTGCCACACTGGGGGACATGAGCTCCTACGAGCAGTACTTC.

V is TRBV27 and J is TRBJ2-7; 8 nucleotides match TRBD1. J gave up 3 bases and V 5 bases, and 6 bases lay outside the gene matches. The V gene's germline CDR1 is MNHEY and CDR2 SMNVEV (reference sequence). This CDR3 is built from 14 residues. For the CDR3, the DNA is TGTGCCAGCAGTCCGTGGACAGGGAGCTACGAGCAGTACTTC. Protein: CASSPWTGSYEQYF.

Turning to this clone: This sequence is one base from a far larger clone and is likely a read error. The sample holds other DNA sequences that translate to the same CDR3. The chain links TRBV11-2 to TRBJ2-7, with 9 nucleotides matching TRBD1. This CDR3 is built from 14 residues. Germline V gene sequence: CDR1 SGHAT, CDR2 FQNNGV. As DNA, the CDR3 is TGTGCCAGCAGCCTCAGGACAGGGGACGGCGAGCAGTACTTT. Protein product: CASSLRTGDGEQYF.

The sample holds one count of this clone. The chain couples TRBV19 to TRBJ1-1, with D possibly TRBD1 on 5 matching bases. Per germline, CDR1 LNHDA and CDR2 SQIVND (reference sequence). CDR3 length equals 15 residues. Trimming pared 4 bases from V and 0 bases from J, leaving 12 bases between. CDR3: CASSTRGTMNTEAFF. The CDR3 bases are TGTGCCAGTAGTACGAGGGGTACAATGAACACTGAAGCTTTCTTT.

This clone was seen only once. V gene TRBV11-2 combines with J gene TRBJ2-3, with D perhaps matching TRBD2 (6 bases). Per the germline V gene, CDR1 is SGHAT and CDR2 is FQNNGV. With 5 bases removed from V and 3 bases from J, the gap between germline ends came to 15 bases. The CDR3 is 15 amino acids. CDR3 DNA: TGTGCCAGCAGCCCAAGGTTGCGGGATACAGATACGCAGTATTTT. This codes for CASSPRLRDTDTQYF.

V is TRBV10-3 and J is TRBJ2-1, with D possibly TRBD1 on 6 matching bases. The CDR3 contains 14 residues. Germline V gene data show CDR1 as ENHRY and CDR2 as SYGVKD. V lost 7 bases, J lost 10 bases, and 20 bases lay in between. CDR3 nucleotide sequence: TGTGCCATCAAATGGGGTGAGCAGGGGTCGGAGCAGTTCTTC. Amino acids: CAIKWGEQGSEQFF.

This clone was counted a single time. The chain carries TRBV11-2 and TRBJ2-7; the D is unclear. V was clipped by 3 bases and J by 0 bases, with 9 bases between them. The CDR3 runs to 14 residues. The V gene's germline CDR1 is SGHAT and CDR2 FQNNGV. The CDR3 DNA sequence: TGTGCCAGCAGCTTGCACCCCAGCTCCTACGAGCAGTACTTC. This sequence encodes CASSLHPSSYEQYF.

This chain connects TRBV7-8 to TRBJ2-7; weak D call: TRBD1 (6 bases). CDR1 and CDR2 (germline): SGHVS, FQNEAQ. Trimming took off 5 bases at V and 0 bases at J, with 11 bases between the two ends. CDR3 length equals 14 residues. CDR3 protein: CASSPDRNSYEQYF. Written as DNA, the CDR3 is TGTGCCAGCAGCCCCGACAGGAACTCCTACGAGCAGTACTTC.

This chain uses TRBV10-3 with TRBJ1-5; the D gene is possibly TRBD1 (6 bases). The CDR3 spans 13 residues. Germline V lookup: CDR1 ENHRY, CDR2 SYGVKD. V was shortened by 10 bases and J by 3 bases, with 13 bases between the two germline ends. CDR3 loop: CATHRENNQPQHF. Here the CDR3 DNA reads TGTGCCACCCACAGGGAGAACAATCAGCCCCAGCATTTT.

The J gene is TRBJ2-7, the V gene TRBV7-8, with D uncertain. CDR3 length: 13 amino acids. Germline assignment: CDR1 SGHVS and CDR2 FQNEAQ. V was clipped by 4 bases and J by 3 bases, with 10 bases between them. Written as DNA, the CDR3 is TGTGCCAGCAGCTCCTACTTTGACTACGAGCAGTACTTC. Its protein is CASSSYFDYEQYF.

Regarding this clone: Other DNA sequences in the same sample also yield this CDR3. The gene calls are TRBV4-3 and TRBJ2-5, with D tentatively TRBD2 (5 bases). The J call may be mistaken, given a closer DNA end match to TRBJ2-7. This CDR3 region has 13 residues. Germline V gene data show CDR1 as LGHNA and CDR2 as YSLEER. The CDR3 coding sequence is TGCGCCAGCAGCCAAGGGACTGGATACGAGCAGTACTTC. This sequence encodes CASSQGTGYEQYF.

The chain is built from TRBV4-3 and TRBJ2-7; D may be TRBD1 (5 bases). The CDR3 has 15 residues. CDR1 is LGHNA, CDR2 YSLEER, per germline. V was clipped by 2 bases and J by 0 bases, with 11 bases between them. For the CDR3, the DNA is TGCGCCAGCAGCCAATCAAGACAGAGCTCCTACGAGCAGTACTTC. Its protein product is CASSQSRQSSYEQYF.

This clone has a count of ten or more. The chain links TRBV7-3 to TRBJ2-1; 7 positions match TRBD2. With 3 bases clipped from V and 5 bases from J, the junction kept 10 bases outside the gene matches. Per germline, CDR1 SGHTA and CDR2 FQGTGA. The CDR3 is made up of 16 amino acids. CDR3 nucleotides: TGTGCCAGCAGCTTCAACCCGGGAGGAAGGGACAATGAGCAGTTCTTC. It yields the protein CASSFNPGGRDNEQFF.

J is TRBJ2-7 and V is TRBV14, with D uncertain. The CDR3 runs to 13 residues. V lost 1 base and J 1 base, leaving 5 bases between the germline ends. The germline gives CDR1 SGHDN, CDR2 FVKESK. The DNA of the CDR3 is TGTGCCAGCAGCCAAGGACTTTCCTACGAGCAGTACTTC. This translates into CASSQGLSYEQYF.

J is TRBJ1-1 and V is TRBV10-2; 8 bases map to TRBD1. V dropped 5 bases and J dropped 10; count of bases not matched to a gene: 6. Germline assignment: CDR1 WSHSY and CDR2 SAAADI. The CDR3 loop spans 12 amino acids. CDR3 loop: CASSPGGSAAFF. CDR3 nucleotide sequence: TGCGCCAGCAGTCCAGGGGGCTCTGCAGCTTTCTTT.